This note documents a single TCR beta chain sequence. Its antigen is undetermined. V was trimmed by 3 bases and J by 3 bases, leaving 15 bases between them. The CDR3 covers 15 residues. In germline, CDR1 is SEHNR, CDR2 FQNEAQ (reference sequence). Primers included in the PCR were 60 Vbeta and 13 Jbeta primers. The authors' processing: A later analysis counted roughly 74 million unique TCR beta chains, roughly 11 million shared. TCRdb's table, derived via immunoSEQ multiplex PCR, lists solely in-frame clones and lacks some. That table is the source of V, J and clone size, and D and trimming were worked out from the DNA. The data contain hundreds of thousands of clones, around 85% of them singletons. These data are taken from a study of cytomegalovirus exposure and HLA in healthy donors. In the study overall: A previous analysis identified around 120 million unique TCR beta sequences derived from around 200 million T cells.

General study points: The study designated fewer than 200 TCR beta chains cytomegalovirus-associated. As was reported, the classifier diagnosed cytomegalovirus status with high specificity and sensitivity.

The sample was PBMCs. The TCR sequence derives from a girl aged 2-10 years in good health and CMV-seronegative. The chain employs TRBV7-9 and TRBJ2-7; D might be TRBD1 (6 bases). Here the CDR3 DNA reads TGTGCCAGCAGCTTCGCGACAGGCCAGAACTACGAGCAGTACTTC. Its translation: CASSFATGQNYEQYF.